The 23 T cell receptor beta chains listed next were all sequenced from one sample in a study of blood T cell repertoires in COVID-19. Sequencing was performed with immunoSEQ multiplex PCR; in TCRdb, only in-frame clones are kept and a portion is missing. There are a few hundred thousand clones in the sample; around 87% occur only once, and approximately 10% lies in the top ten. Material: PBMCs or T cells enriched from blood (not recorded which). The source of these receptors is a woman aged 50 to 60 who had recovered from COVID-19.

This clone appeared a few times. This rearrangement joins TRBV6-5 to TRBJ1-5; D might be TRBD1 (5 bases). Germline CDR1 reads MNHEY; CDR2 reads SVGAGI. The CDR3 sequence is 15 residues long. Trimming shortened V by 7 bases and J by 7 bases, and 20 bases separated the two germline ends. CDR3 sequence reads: CASNLLGERGQPQHF. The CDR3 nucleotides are TGTGCCAGCAACCTGCTGGGGGAGCGGGGACAGCCCCAGCATTTT.

CDR3 nucleotide sequence: TGCGCCAGCAGCCAAGATCCGGGGTCTGGAAACACCATATATTTT. As protein: CASSQDPGSGNTIYF. The chain links TRBV4-1 to TRBJ1-3; D is undetermined. Trimming removed 0 bases at V and 1 base at J, with 7 bases between. The CDR3 has 15 amino acids. From germline, CDR1 is MGHRA and CDR2 YSYEKL.

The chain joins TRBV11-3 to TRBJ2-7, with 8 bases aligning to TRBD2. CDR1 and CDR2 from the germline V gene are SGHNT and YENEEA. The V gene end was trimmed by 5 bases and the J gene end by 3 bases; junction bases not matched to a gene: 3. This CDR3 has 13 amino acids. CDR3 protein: CASSAGTSYEQYF. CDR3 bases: TGTGCCAGCAGCGCCGGGACTAGCTACGAGCAGTACTTC.

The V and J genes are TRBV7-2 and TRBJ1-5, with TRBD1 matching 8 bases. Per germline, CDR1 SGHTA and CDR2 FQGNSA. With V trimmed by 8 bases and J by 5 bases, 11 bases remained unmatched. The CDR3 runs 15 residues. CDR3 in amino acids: CASVRWAGGDQPQHF. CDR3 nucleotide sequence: TGTGCCAGCGTCCGATGGGCAGGGGGCGATCAGCCCCAGCATTTT.

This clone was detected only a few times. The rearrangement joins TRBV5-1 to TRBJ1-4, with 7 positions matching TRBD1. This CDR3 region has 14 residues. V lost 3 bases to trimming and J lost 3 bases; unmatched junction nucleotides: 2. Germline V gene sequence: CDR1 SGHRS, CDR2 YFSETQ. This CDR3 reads CASSYQGANEKLFF. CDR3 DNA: TGCGCCAGCAGCTACCAGGGGGCTAATGAAAAACTGTTTTTT.

The CDR3 nucleotides are TGCAGTGCTAGTAACCAGGGGGCGATGAACACTGAAGCTTTCTTT. Translation: CSASNQGAMNTEAFF. The J gene is TRBJ1-1, the V gene TRBV20-1; 8 bases map to TRBD1. The V gene end was trimmed by 3 bases and the J gene end by 0 bases; junction bases not matched to a gene: 6. Germline lookup yields CDR1 DFQATT and CDR2 SNEGSKA (reference sequence). The CDR3 contains 15 residues.

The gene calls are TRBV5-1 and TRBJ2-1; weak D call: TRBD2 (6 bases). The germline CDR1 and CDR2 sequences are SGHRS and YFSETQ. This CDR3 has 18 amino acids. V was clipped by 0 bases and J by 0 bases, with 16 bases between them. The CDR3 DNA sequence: TGCGCCAGCAGCTTGGTAAGCGGGCTAACAGCCTCCTACAATGAGCAGTTCTTC. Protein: CASSLVSGLTASYNEQFF. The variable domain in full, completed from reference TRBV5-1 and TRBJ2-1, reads KAGVTQTPRYLIKTRGQQVTLSCSPISGHRSVSWYQQTPGQGLQFLFEYFSETQRNKGNFPGRFSGRQFSNSRSEMNVSTLELGDSALYLCASSLVSGLTASYNEQFFGPGTRLTVL.

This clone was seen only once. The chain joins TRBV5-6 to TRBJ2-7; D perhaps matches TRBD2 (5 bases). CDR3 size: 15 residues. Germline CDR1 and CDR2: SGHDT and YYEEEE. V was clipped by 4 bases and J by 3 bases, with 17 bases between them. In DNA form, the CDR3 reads TGTGCCAGCAGCCAACCGGACGGGAAACTCTACGAGCAGTACTTC. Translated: CASSQPDGKLYEQYF.

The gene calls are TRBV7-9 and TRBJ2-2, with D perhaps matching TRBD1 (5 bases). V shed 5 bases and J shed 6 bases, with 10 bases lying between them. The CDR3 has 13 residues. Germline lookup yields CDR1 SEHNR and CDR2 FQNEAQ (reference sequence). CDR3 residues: CASSRDRSGELFF. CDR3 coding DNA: TGTGCCAGCAGCCGAGACAGATCCGGGGAGCTGTTTTTT.

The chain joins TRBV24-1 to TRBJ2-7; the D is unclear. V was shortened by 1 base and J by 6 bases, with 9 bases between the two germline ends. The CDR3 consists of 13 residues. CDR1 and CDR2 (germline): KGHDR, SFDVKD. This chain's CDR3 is CATSDLASGEQYF. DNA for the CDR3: TGTGCCACCAGTGATTTAGCATCGGGCGAGCAGTACTTC.

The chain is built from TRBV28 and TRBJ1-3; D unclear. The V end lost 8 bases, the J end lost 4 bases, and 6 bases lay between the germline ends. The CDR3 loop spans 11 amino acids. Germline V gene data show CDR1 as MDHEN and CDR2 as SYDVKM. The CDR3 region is CASGRGNTIYF. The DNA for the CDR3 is TGTGCCAGCGGCAGGGGAAACACCATATATTTT.

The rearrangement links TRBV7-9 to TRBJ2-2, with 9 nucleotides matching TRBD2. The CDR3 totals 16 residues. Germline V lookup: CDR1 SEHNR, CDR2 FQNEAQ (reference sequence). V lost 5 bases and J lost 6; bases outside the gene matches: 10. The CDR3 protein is CASSPVGGRESGELFF. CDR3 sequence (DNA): TGTGCCAGCAGCCCCGTTGGCGGGAGGGAGTCCGGGGAGCTGTTTTTT.

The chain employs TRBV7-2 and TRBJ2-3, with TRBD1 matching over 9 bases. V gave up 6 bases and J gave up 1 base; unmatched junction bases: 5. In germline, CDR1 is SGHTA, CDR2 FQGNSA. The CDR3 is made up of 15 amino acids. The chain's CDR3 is CASSTGGIGTDTQYF. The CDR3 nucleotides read TGTGCCAGCAGTACAGGGGGCATTGGCACAGATACGCAGTATTTT.

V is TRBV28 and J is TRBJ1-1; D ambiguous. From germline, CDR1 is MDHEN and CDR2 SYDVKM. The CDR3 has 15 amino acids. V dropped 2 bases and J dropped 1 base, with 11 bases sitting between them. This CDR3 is CASSLGQVRNTEAFF. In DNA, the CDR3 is TGTGCCAGCAGTTTAGGTCAGGTGCGGAACACTGAAGCTTTCTTT.

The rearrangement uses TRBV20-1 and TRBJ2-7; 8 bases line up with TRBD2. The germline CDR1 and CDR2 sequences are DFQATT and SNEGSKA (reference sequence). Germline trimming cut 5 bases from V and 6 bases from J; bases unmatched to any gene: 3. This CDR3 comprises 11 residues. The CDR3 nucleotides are TGCAGTGCTCCCCGGGGGGGCGAGCAGTACTTC. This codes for CSAPRGGEQYF.

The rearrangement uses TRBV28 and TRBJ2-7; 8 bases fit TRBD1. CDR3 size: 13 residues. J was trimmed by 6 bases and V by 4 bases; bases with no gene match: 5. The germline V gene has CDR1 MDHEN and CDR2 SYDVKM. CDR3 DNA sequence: TGTGCCAGCAGTTCTGGACAGGGCGGCGAGCAGTACTTC. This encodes CASSSGQGGEQYF.

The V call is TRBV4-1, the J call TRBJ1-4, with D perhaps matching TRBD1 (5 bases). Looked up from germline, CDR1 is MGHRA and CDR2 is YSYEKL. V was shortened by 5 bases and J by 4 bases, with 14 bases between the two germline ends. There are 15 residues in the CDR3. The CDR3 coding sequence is TGCGCCAGCAGCGGTCGACAGCTACTTAATGAAAAACTGTTTTTT. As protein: CASSGRQLLNEKLFF.

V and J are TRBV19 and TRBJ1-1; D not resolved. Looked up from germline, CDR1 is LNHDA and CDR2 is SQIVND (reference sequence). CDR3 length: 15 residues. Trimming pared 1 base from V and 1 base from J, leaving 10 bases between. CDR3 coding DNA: TGTGCCAGTAGTATAGTAAGCGGCGGGAACACTGAAGCTTTCTTT. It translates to CASSIVSGGNTEAFF.

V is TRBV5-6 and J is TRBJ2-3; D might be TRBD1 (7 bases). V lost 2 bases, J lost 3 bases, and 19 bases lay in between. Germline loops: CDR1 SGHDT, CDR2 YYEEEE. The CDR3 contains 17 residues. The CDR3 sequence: CASSFYGGTASTDTQYF. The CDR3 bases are TGTGCCAGCAGCTTCTATGGGGGGACAGCAAGTACAGATACGCAGTATTTT.

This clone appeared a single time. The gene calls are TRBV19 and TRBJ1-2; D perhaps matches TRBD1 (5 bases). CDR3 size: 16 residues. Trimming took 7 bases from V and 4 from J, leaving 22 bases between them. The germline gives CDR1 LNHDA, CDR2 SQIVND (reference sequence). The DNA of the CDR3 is TGTGCCAGTACCGCGGGACCCCCGGGCGACGGCTATGGCTACACCTTC. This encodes CASTAGPPGDGYGYTF.

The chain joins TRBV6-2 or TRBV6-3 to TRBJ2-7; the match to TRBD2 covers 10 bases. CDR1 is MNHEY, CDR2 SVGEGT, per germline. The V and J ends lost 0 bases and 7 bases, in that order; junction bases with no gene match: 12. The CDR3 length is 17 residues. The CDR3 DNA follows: TGTGCCAGCAGTTACTCGATGTCCAGCGGGGGGGCCTGGGAGCAGTACTTC. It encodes CASSYSMSSGGAWEQYF.

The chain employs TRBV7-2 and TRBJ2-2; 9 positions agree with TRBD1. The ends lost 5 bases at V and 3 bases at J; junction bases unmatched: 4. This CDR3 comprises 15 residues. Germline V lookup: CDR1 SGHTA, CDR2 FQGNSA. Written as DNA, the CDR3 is TGTGCCAGCAGCCCCACAGGGGGCTACACCGGGGAGCTGTTTTTT. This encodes CASSPTGGYTGELFF.

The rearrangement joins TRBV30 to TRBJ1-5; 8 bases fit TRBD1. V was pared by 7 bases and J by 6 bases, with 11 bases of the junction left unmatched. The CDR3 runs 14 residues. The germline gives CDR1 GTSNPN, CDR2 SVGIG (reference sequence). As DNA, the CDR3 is TGTGCCTTTACGACAGGGGAAGTTGGTCAGCCCCAGCATTTT. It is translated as CAFTTGEVGQPQHF. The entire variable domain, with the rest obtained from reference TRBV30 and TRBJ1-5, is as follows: SQTIHQWPATLVQPVGSPLSLECTVEGTSNPNLYWYRQAAGRGLQLLFYSVGIGQISSEVPQNLSASRPQDRQFILSSKKLLLSDSGFYLCAFTTGEVGQPQHFGDGTRLSIL.